The rows below give T cell receptor beta chains drawn from one sample of a study of blood T cell repertoires in COVID-19. Sequencing used immunoSEQ multiplex PCR; TCRdb keeps in-frame clones, though not all of them. In the table there are about 150,000 clones, around 92% of which are singletons. The sample was peripheral blood. The source is a man aged 55 to 70 with acute or convalescent COVID-19. Both conserved end residues are part of each CDR3.

cdr3_length,v_call,j_call,cdr3_aa
15,TRBV27,TRBJ1-2,CASSLSPTGGWGYTF
15,TRBV7-9,TRBJ1-2,CASTHSGVANYGYTF
13,TRBV27,TRBJ1-4,CASSYAGLGKLFF
14,TRBV7-2,TRBJ1-5,CASSGTVRGQPQHF
15,TRBV15,TRBJ2-7,CATSRERWGVYEQYF
14,TRBV6-5,TRBJ2-2,CASPGTSWTGELFF
15,TRBV27,TRBJ1-6,CASSNRDNYNSPLHF
16,TRBV15,TRBJ2-2,CATSSGLAGNTGELFF
15,TRBV3-1/TRBV3-2,TRBJ1-5,CASSQGAGHNQPQHF
13,TRBV7-9,TRBJ2-7,CASSTAGTYEQYF
13,TRBV4-1,TRBJ2-1,CASSATGGNEQFF
14,TRBV2,TRBJ1-1,CASSFGGINTEAFF
13,TRBV20-1,TRBJ1-2,CSASGLGRSGYTF
16,TRBV4-2,TRBJ2-7,CASSPGTMVGSYEQYF
13,TRBV5-1,TRBJ1-2,CASSRTGSYGYTF
15,TRBV27,TRBJ2-2,CASSSVPANTGELFF
14,TRBV6-5,TRBJ2-7,CASRLQGLHYEQYF
14,TRBV6-4,TRBJ1-2,CASRNRGSNYGYTF
15,TRBV7-9,TRBJ1-5,CASSLTGQAGQPQHF
15,TRBV5-8,TRBJ1-6,CASSFQGDGYSPLHF
15,TRBV5-4,TRBJ1-2,CASSGTGTGIRGYTF
13,TRBV7-9,TRBJ1-1,CASTRDTGSQAFF
13,TRBV29-1,TRBJ2-7,CSVRTSGAYEQYF
16,TRBV5-1,TRBJ1-1,CASSLFVRQGGTEAFF
18,TRBV5-1,TRBJ1-6,CASSLDGQGESYNSPLHF
13,TRBV15,TRBJ2-1,CATSSGRVDEQFF
18,TRBV18,TRBJ2-3,CASFPRLAGDLSTDTQYF
16,TRBV24-1,TRBJ1-2,CATSDSRQGANYGYTF
14,TRBV7-9,TRBJ2-1,CASSLDGTRNEQFF
12,TRBV11-2,TRBJ2-1,CASRGSNNEQFF
13,TRBV29-1,TRBJ2-7,CSVVADVNYEQYF
13,TRBV7-2,TRBJ1-5,CASSLQGGQPQHF
13,TRBV4-3,TRBJ2-5,CASSQDGLSTQYF
16,TRBV5-1,TRBJ2-5,CASSNPGLAGRETQYF
19,TRBV4-3,TRBJ1-2,CASSQDLAGGDVDNYGYTF
12,TRBV2,TRBJ1-1,CASSYGQGGAFF
18,TRBV24-1,TRBJ2-1,CATSDPSGVGVSYNEQFF
17,TRBV27,TRBJ2-2,CASRHQGIGMNTGELFF
16,TRBV5-4,TRBJ2-7,CASTRRGGLGSYEQYF
15,TRBV4-1,TRBJ1-2,CASSQEAVGGYGYTF
14,TRBV6-2/TRBV6-3,TRBJ1-2,CASSYYDRLYGYTF
12,TRBV19,TRBJ2-2,CASAGNTGELFF
15,TRBV11-2,TRBJ2-1,CASSLGPGSYNEQFF
14,TRBV2,TRBJ1-1,CGSRDTSLGTEAFF
13,TRBV6-5,TRBJ2-7,CAGGQGRPYEQYF
15,TRBV6-1,TRBJ2-7,CASSEGYGRAYSYYF
14,TRBV11-1,TRBJ2-7,CASSYTGGAYEQYF
13,TRBV6-6,TRBJ1-1,CASRPGGGTEAFF